This T cell receptor (beta chain) stems from a study of immune cell composition in non-small cell lung cancer. Study conclusions and caveats: Tumour-reactive clones were not shown to match dominant in vivo tumour clones.

This clone was counted once. Its target is unknown. Normal lung was taken at the farthest possible site, at least 3 cm from tumour. Assay: immunoSEQ multiplex PCR; the TCRdb copy retains only in-frame clones and omits some. In the table there are a few thousand clones, roughly 72% of which are singletons. The receptor's source is a human donor with non-small cell lung cancer. Sequencing was performed on non-adjacent lung tissue.

The CDR3 DNA sequence: TGTGCCAGCAGTTTATGGGCGGGAGGGCGGGGGGACTACGAGCAGTACTTC. This gives the protein CASSLWAGGRGDYEQYF. This chain links TRBV28 with TRBJ2-7; 9 bases fit TRBD2. The CDR3 has 17 amino acids. Germline CDR1 reads MDHEN; CDR2 reads SYDVKM. V dropped 0 bases and J dropped 3; count of bases not matched to a gene: 9.